This T cell receptor (beta chain) is from a study of cytomegalovirus exposure and HLA in healthy donors. The PCR was carried out with 60 Vbeta primers and 13 Jbeta primers. The assay was immunoSEQ multiplex PCR, and TCRdb's table has in-frame clones only and misses some. Among 85,000 to 100,000 clones listed, around 74% were seen once. Trimming removed 6 bases at V and 5 bases at J, with 8 bases between. The CDR3 spans 12 residues. Per the germline V gene, CDR1 is LNHDA and CDR2 is SQIVND (reference sequence). This receptor was taken from a man over 45 in good health and CMV-seropositive. The V and J genes are TRBV19 and TRBJ2-1, with D possibly matching TRBD2 (5 bases). Sequenced sample: PBMCs. The CDR3 nucleotides read TGTGCCAGTAGGGTGAGGGACAATGAGCAGTTCTTC. Protein product: CASRVRDNEQFF.